Shown below are 5 T cell receptor beta chains from a single sample sequenced in a study of a mutant IDH1 vaccine in newly diagnosed glioma. TCRdb keeps only in-frame clones here, not all; method: immunoSEQ multiplex PCR. The table lists over 75,000 clones, about four fifths of them singletons. Time point here: baseline, week 1 (first vaccination visit). The sample's treatment: pre-vaccination baseline after standard-of-care therapy. The sequences come from PBMCs, collected from a glioma patient treated with radiotherapy, temozolomide or both. The receptors shown here come from a man aged 35 to 55 with glioma.

There are many counts of this clone. This chain connects TRBV7-8 to TRBJ2-3, with D maybe TRBD2 (6 bases). Germline loops: CDR1 SGHVS, CDR2 FQNEAQ. The CDR3 consists of 14 residues. Trimming removed 5 bases from V and 2 bases from J, with 11 bases in between. In nucleotides, the CDR3 is TGTGCCAGCAGCCCAGGGACTCTCACAGATACGCAGTATTTT. Translating gives CASSPGTLTDTQYF. Full variable domain (remainder filled in from reference TRBV7-8 and TRBJ2-3): GAGVSQSPRYKVAKRGQDVALRCDPISGHVSLFWYQQALGQGPEFLTYFQNEAQLDKSGLPSDRFFAERPEGSVSTLKIQRTQQEDSAVYLCASSPGTLTDTQYFGPGTRLTVL.

V and J are TRBV5-1 and TRBJ2-3; D may be TRBD2 (6 bases). The CDR3 runs to 17 residues. Germline lookup yields CDR1 SGHRS and CDR2 YFSETQ. Deletions cut 0 bases from V and 0 bases from J, with 14 bases between. CDR3 region: CASSLAPSGLSTDTQYF. The CDR3 region has the DNA TGCGCCAGCAGCTTGGCCCCGTCGGGACTGAGCACAGATACGCAGTATTTT.

Points on this clone: Since no conserved phenylalanine or tryptophan closes the CDR3, a read error is the likely cause. The DNA is left out, because the CDR3 cannot be placed on it with certainty; the CDR3 is given as TCRdb lists it. The V and J genes are TRBV10-3 and TRBJ2-3; TRBD2 was called by the table and not checked on the DNA. The CDR3 extends over 13 residues, inclusive of both ends. Germline V CDR1 and CDR2: ENHRY, SYGVKD. CDR3: CAISESAGLPPTL.

This rearrangement joins TRBV19 to TRBJ2-1, with D possibly TRBD2 on 6 matching bases. Germline CDR1 reads LNHDA; CDR2 reads SQIVND (reference sequence). V was clipped by 1 base and J by 2 bases, with 9 bases between them. This CDR3 spans 15 amino acids. CDR3 residues: CASSIVGGTYNEQFF. The CDR3 DNA sequence: TGTGCCAGTAGTATAGTGGGGGGAACCTACAATGAGCAGTTCTTC.

Concerning this clone: Other nucleotide sequences in the sample specify the same CDR3. The V call is TRBV6-6, the J call TRBJ2-1, with D perhaps TRBD2 (6 bases). This CDR3 is built from 11 residues. V was pared by 2 bases and J by 10 bases, with 6 bases between. Germline CDR1 MNHNY, CDR2 SVGAGI (reference sequence). The CDR3 region has the DNA TGTGCCAGCAGTTACGGGAGGGAGCAGTTCTTC. It translates to CASSYGREQFF.